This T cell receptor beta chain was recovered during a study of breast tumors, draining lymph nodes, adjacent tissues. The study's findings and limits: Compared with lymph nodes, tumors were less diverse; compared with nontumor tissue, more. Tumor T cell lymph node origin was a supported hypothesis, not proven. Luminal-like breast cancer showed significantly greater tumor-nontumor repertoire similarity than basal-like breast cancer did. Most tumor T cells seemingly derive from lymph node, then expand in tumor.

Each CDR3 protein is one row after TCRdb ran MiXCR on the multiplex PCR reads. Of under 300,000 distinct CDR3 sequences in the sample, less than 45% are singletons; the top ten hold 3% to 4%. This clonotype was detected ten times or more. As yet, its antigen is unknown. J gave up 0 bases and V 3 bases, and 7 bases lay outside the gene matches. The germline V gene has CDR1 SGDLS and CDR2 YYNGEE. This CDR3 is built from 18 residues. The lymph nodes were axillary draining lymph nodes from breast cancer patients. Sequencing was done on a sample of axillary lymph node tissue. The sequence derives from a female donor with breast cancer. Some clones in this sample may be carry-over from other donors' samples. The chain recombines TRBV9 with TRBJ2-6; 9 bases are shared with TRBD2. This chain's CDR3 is CASSGGLATLSGANVLTF. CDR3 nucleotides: TGTGCCAGCAGCGGAGGACTAGCGACCCTCTCTGGGGCCAACGTCCTGACTTTC.